The next 9 T cell receptor beta chains were all read from a single sample in a study of OX40 agonist ivuxolimab in advanced cancers. Repertoires were generated with immunoSEQ multiplex PCR, while TCRdb's copy carries only in-frame clones and drops some. Found here are some 80,000 clones, about 90% of them singletons; the top ten hold 2.5% to 3%. Sample: CD4+ or CD8+ T cells sorted from blood, taken in a trial of the OX40 agonist ivuxolimab. These receptor sequences come from an adult with an advanced solid tumor such as melanoma, head and neck, liver or kidney cancer.

The chain's CDR3 is CASSPAGASLEKLFF. The DNA of the CDR3 is TGTGCCAGCTCCCCGGCCGGGGCCTCCTTGGAAAAACTGTTTTTT. This chain uses TRBV18 with TRBJ1-4, with D perhaps TRBD1 (5 bases). Germline assignment: CDR1 KGHSH and CDR2 LQKENI. V dropped 6 bases and J dropped 8 bases, with 19 bases sitting between them. The CDR3 extends over 15 amino acids.

V is TRBV18 and J is TRBJ2-3; 11 positions match TRBD2. Germline assignment: CDR1 KGHSH and CDR2 LQKENI. The CDR3 covers 16 residues. V shed 2 bases, J shed 5 bases, and the junction held 6 bases outside the gene matches. CDR3 DNA sequence: TGTGCCAGCTCACCAGGTAGCGGGAGGGCCAGAGATACGCAGTATTTT. Its translation: CASSPGSGRARDTQYF.

The gene calls are TRBV7-8 and TRBJ2-5, with 7 bases identical to TRBD2. CDR1 SGHVS and CDR2 FQNEAQ come from the germline V gene. The CDR3 loop spans 14 amino acids. The trim removed 5 bases at V and 5 bases at J, leaving 8 bases unmatched. CDR3 sequence (DNA): TGTGCCAGCAGCCGCTCTAGGGGAGGGGAGACCCAGTACTTC. Amino acid sequence: CASSRSRGGETQYF.

This chain connects TRBV10-3 to TRBJ1-5; no reliable D call. The length of the CDR3 is 18 residues. The V gene's germline CDR1 is ENHRY and CDR2 SYGVKD. The ends were cut back, 3 bases at V and 3 bases at J, with 21 bases in the middle. CDR3 in DNA: TGTGCCATCAGTGATGCCGGAGGGTTCCCGGCCCACAATCAGCCCCAGCATTTT. Protein product: CAISDAGGFPAHNQPQHF.

The CDR3 here is CAIRKQGAQNEQYF. CDR3 in DNA: TGTGCCATCAGAAAACAGGGGGCGCAGAACGAGCAGTACTTC. V gene TRBV10-3 combines with J gene TRBJ2-7; the match to TRBD1 covers 9 bases. J lost 5 bases, V lost 6 bases, and 8 bases had no gene match. This CDR3 has 14 amino acids. Germline CDR1 is ENHRY and CDR2 is SYGVKD.

The CDR3 spells CSAAGSGANVLTF. The CDR3 region has the DNA TGCAGCGCTGCCGGCTCTGGGGCCAACGTCCTGACTTTC. The J gene is TRBJ2-6, the V gene TRBV29-1, with D hard to call. CDR3 length: 13 amino acids. The germline CDR1 and CDR2 sequences are SQVTM and ANQGSEA. Trimming shortened V by 7 bases and J by 0 bases, and 7 bases separated the two germline ends.

This clone was seen a single time. The V call is TRBV6-5, the J call TRBJ2-7, with D perhaps assigned TRBD1 or TRBD2 (5 bases each). This CDR3 has 15 residues. Per germline, CDR1 MNHEY and CDR2 SVGAGI. Trimming left V 6 bases short and J 3 bases short, with 18 bases between. Written as DNA, the CDR3 is TGTGCCAGCAGAGTCACCGGGACGGGATACTACGAGCAGTACTTC. Its translation: CASRVTGTGYYEQYF.

The rearrangement joins TRBV30 to TRBJ2-2; D unclear. The V gene's germline CDR1 is GTSNPN and CDR2 SVGIG (reference sequence). This CDR3 has 14 residues. Between the trimmed V and J ends, which lost 5 bases and 1 base, there was a span of 11 bases. For the CDR3, the DNA is TGTGCCTGGGGGCCGGGCCAGAACACCGGGGAGCTGTTTTTT. Protein product: CAWGPGQNTGELFF. Full variable domain (remainder filled in from reference TRBV30 and TRBJ2-2): SQTIHQWPATLVQPVGSPLSLECTVEGTSNPNLYWYRQAAGRGLQLLFYSVGIGQISSEVPQNLSASRPQDRQFILSSKKLLLSDSGFYLCAWGPGQNTGELFFGEGSRLTVL.

For the CDR3, the DNA is TGTGCCAGCTCCGCTTATGGGGGTAACACTGAAGCTTTCTTT. As protein: CASSAYGGNTEAFF. J is TRBJ1-1 and V is TRBV18; possibly TRBD1 for D (5 bases). Germline V gene lookup returns CDR1 KGHSH and CDR2 LQKENI. The CDR3 spans 14 residues. The V end lost 6 bases, the J end lost 2 bases, and 13 bases lay between the germline ends.